Included here is one T cell receptor (beta chain) sequence, with context. The V gene's germline CDR1 is MDHEN and CDR2 SYDVKM. The CDR3 is made up of 14 amino acids. V shed 6 bases and J shed 0 bases, with 10 bases lying between them. Caucasian adults residing in Nashville, Tennessee made up all the donors. Running of the assay took place at deep level. Sequencing used immunoSEQ multiplex PCR; TCRdb keeps in-frame clones, though not all of them. The data hold 2 million to 2.5 million clones, with under 95% observed a single time. This sample is drawn from a study of shared clonotypes between healthy human individuals.

The sample taken for sequencing was naive CD4+ T cells from PBMCs. As to subset: CD45RA+ positively selected. This TCR was recovered from a man aged 18 to 30 in good health. Some clones in this sample may be carry-over from other donors' samples. This chain links TRBV28 with TRBJ2-3, with D unresolved. CDR3 DNA: TGTGCCAGCAGCCCGGACGTTAGCACAGATACGCAGTATTTT. This gives the protein CASSPDVSTDTQYF.